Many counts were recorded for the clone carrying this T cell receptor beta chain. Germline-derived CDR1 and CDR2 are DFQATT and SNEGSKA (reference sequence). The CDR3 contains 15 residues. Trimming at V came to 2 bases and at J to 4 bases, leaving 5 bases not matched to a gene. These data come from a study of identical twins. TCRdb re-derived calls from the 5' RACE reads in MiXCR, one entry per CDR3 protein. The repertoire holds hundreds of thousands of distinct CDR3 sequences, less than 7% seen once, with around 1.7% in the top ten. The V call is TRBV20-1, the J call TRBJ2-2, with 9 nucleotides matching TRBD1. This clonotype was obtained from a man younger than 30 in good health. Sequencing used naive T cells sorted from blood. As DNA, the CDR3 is TGCAGTGCTAGACCCCGGGACAGGGTCACCGGGGAGCTGTTTTTT. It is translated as CSARPRDRVTGELFF.